This T cell receptor beta chain was captured by sequencing in a study of blood T cell repertoires in COVID-19. Researchers sorted participants into cohorts using their self-reported clinical history. As processed by the authors: Researchers report that nucleated cell counts were estimated from reference gene primer amplification. Sequenced by immunoSEQ multiplex PCR; TCRdb stores in-frame clones only, minus some. Clone size and the V and J calls come from that table; the DNA yielded D and trimming. The data show 260,000 or so clones, with 85% seen just once and 2% to 3% held by the top ten. Looked up from germline, CDR1 is SQVTM and CDR2 is ANQGSEA. This CDR3 comprises 12 residues. With 6 bases removed from V and 1 base from J, the gap between germline ends came to 9 bases.

Material for sequencing was PBMCs or T cells enriched from blood (not recorded which). The receptor was isolated from a woman between 50 and 59 years old who had recovered from COVID-19. The V and J genes are TRBV29-1 and TRBJ1-1; no firm D call. CDR3 DNA sequence: TGCAGCGTCCGACGACAGAACACTGAAGCTTTCTTT. This translates into CSVRRQNTEAFF.